This T cell receptor (beta chain) is drawn from a study of T cells in localized non-small cell lung cancer. General study points: The study detected a median about 60 of the top 100 tumor clones in adjacent lung. The highest T cell clonality was in uninvolved adjacent lung, above tumor. Blood T cell density predicted longer survival; adjacent-lung clonality, shorter.

The method was immunoSEQ multiplex PCR; TCRdb's version includes in-frame clones alone and lacks a portion of them. The sample lists about 76,000 clones, around 85% occurring once. A word on this clone: Its antigen is not known.

Germline CDR1 and CDR2: SGHRS and YFSETQ. Trimming removed 4 bases from V and 5 bases from J, with 15 bases in between. The CDR3 totals 15 residues. This chain links TRBV5-1 with TRBJ2-2, with unresolved D. The TCR originated in a female donor aged 60 or older with stage I lung adenocarcinoma. The specimen comprised peripheral blood, sampled before any cancer treatment. CDR3 sequence (DNA): TGCGCCAGCAGCCTATGGACGGATCGAACCGGGGAGCTGTTTTTT. Amino acids: CASSLWTDRTGELFF. The full variable domain, completed using reference TRBV5-1 and TRBJ2-2, is KAGVTQTPRYLIKTRGQQVTLSCSPISGHRSVSWYQQTPGQGLQFLFEYFSETQRNKGNFPGRFSGRQFSNSRSEMNVSTLELGDSALYLCASSLWTDRTGELFFGEGSRLTVL.